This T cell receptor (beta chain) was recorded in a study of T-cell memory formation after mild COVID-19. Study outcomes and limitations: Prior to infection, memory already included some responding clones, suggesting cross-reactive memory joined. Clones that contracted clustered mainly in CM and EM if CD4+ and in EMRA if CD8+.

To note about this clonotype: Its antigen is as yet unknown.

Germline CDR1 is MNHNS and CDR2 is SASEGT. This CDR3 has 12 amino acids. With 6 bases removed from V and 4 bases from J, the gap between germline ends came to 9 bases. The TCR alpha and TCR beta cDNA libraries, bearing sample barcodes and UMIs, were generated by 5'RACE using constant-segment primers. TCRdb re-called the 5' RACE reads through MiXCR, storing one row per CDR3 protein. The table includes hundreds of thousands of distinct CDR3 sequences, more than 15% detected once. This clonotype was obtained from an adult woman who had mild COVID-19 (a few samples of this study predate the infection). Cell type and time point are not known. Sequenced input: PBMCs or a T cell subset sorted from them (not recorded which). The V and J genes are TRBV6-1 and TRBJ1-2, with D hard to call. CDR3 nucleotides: TGTGCCAGCAGACCGGTCCTCTATGGCTACACCTTC. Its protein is CASRPVLYGYTF.